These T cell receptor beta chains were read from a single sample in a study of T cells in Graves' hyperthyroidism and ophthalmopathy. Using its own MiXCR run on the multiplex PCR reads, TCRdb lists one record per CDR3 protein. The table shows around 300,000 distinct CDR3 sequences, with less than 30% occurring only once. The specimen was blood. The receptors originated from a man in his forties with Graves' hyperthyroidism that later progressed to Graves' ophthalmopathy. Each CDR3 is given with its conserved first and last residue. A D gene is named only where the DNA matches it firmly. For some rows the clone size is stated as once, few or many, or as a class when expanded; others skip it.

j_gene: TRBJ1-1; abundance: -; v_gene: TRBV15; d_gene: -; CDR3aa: CATSRAGATTEAFF; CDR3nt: TGTGCCACCAGCAGAGCAGGGGCGACCACTGAAGCTTTCTTT
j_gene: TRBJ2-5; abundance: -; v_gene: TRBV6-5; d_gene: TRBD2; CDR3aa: CASSYGELAGGFSETQYF; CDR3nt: TGTGCCAGCAGCTACGGTGAACTAGCGGGAGGTTTCTCAGAGACCCAGTACTTC
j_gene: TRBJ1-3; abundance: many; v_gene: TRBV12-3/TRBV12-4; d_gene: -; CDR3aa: CASSTRLGAPDTIYF; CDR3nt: TGTGCCAGCAGTACCCGGTTGGGAGCGCCGGACACCATATATTTT
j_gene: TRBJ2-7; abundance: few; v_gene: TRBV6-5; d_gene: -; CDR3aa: CASSYRQDYEQYF; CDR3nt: TGTGCCAGCAGTTATCGGCAGGACTACGAGCAGTACTTC
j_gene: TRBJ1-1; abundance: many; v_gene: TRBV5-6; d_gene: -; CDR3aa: CASSLDSEAFF; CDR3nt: TGTGCCAGCAGCTTGGACAGTGAAGCTTTCTTT
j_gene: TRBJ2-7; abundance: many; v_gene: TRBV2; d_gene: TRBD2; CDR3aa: CASSATGLAGGEQYF; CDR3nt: TGTGCCAGCAGCGCTACGGGACTAGCGGGAGGTGAGCAGTACTTC
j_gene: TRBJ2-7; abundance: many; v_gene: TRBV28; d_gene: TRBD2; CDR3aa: CASSFLAGVEEQYF; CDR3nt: TGTGCCAGCAGTTTCCTGGCGGGAGTAGAGGAGCAGTACTTC
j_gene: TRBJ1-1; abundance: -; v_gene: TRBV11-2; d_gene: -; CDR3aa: CASSLSGRGEAFF; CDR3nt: TGTGCCAGCAGCCTAAGCGGTAGGGGCGAAGCTTTCTTT
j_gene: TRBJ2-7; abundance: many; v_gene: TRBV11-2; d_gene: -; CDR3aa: CASSTWDGKREQYF; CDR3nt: TGTGCCAGCAGCACCTGGGACGGCAAGCGGGAGCAGTACTTC
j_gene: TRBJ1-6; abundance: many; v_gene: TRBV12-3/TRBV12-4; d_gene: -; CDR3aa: CASRSARVSSYNSPLHF; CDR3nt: TGTGCCAGCAGATCCGCCCGAGTAAGCTCCTATAATTCACCCCTCCACTTT
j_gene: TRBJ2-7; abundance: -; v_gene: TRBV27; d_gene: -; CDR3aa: CASSTGSREQYF; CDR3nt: TGTGCCAGCAGTACCGGGTCCAGGGAGCAGTACTTC
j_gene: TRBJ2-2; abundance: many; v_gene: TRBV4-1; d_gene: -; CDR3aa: CASSQEAGIAGELFF; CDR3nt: TGCGCCAGCAGCCAAGAGGCGGGGATCGCCGGGGAGCTGTTTTTT
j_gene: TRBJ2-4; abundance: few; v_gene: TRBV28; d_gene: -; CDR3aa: CASRSGTKNIQYF; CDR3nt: TGTGCCAGCAGGTCCGGGACCAAAAACATTCAGTACTTC
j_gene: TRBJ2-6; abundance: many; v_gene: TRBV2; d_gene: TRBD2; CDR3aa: CASSISGMKTGANVLTF; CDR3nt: TGTGCCAGCAGTATTAGCGGGATGAAGACTGGGGCCAACGTCCTGACTTTC
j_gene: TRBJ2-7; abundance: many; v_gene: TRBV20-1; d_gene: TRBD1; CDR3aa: CSASTGTGFEQYF; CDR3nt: TGCAGTGCTAGTACCGGGACAGGGTTCGAGCAGTACTTC
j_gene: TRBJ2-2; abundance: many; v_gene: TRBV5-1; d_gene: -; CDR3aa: CASSLDISNTGELFF; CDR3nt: TGCGCCAGCAGTTTAGACATCTCGAACACCGGGGAGCTGTTTTTT
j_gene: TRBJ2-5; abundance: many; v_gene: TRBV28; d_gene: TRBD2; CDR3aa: CASSPRLLRELLKKTQYF; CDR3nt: TGTGCCAGCAGTCCCCGGTTATTGCGGGAGCTCCTTAAGAAGACCCAGTACTTC
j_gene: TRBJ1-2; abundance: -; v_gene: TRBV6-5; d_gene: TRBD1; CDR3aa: CASSYSLGQGNYGYTF; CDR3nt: TGTGCCAGCAGTTACTCCCTTGGACAGGGGAACTATGGCTACACCTTC
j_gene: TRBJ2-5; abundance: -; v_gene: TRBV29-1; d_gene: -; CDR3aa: CSAKGMTSPRETQYF; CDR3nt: TGCAGCGCTAAGGGGATGACCAGTCCCCGAGAGACCCAGTACTTC
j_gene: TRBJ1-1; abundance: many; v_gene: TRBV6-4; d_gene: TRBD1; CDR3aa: CASMTGTGGRMNTEAFF; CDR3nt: TGTGCCAGCATGACCGGGACAGGGGGTAGAATGAACACTGAAGCTTTCTTT
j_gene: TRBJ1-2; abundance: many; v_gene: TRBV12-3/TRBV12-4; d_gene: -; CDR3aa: CASSLSRVHGYTF; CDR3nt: TGTGCCAGCAGTTTATCCAGGGTTCATGGCTACACCTTC